The T cell receptor (beta chain) described here comes from a study of blood T cell repertoires in COVID-19. The wider study: COVID-19 samples, acute and convalescent, were from the United States, Italy and Spain.

Assay: immunoSEQ multiplex PCR; the TCRdb copy retains only in-frame clones and omits some. The repertoire has some 260,000 clones, 70% to 85% of them found once; the top ten carry approximately 5%. In germline, CDR1 is MNHEY, CDR2 SVGAGI. The V and J ends lost 6 bases and 7 bases, in that order; junction bases with no gene match: 2. The CDR3 loop spans 12 amino acids. This chain uses TRBV6-5 with TRBJ1-5, with 8 nucleotides matching TRBD1. The sample consisted of peripheral blood. The TCR was taken from a woman aged 80 or over with active or convalescent COVID-19. CDR3 sequence: CASRDREQPQHF. In DNA, the CDR3 is TGTGCCAGCAGGGACAGGGAACAGCCCCAGCATTTT.